This T cell receptor (beta chain) was recorded in a study of T cell repertoires in cytomegalovirus infection. About the research overall: In public TCR beta signatures, there were indications of both CMV infection and matching HLA type.

One entry per CDR3 protein, called by TCRdb with MiXCR from the reads. The table records about 500,000 distinct CDR3 sequences, around 35% of them present only once. Remarks on this clonotype: Its antigen remains unidentified.

V gave up 1 base and J gave up 5 bases, with 17 bases separating them. This CDR3 comprises 16 residues. CDR1 is SEHNR and CDR2 is FQNEAQ in the germline V gene (reference sequence). The chain combines TRBV7-9 with TRBJ1-2; a possible D gene is TRBD1 (6 bases). This receptor was identified in a human donor in good health (CMV status not recorded). Some clones in this sample may be carry-over from other donors' samples. The material sequenced was cultured PBMCs, taken from culture after CMV antigen stimulation. CDR3 sequence (DNA): TGTGCCAGCAGCTTAGTTACCGGGACATTGGATTATGGCTACACCTTC. Amino acids: CASSLVTGTLDYGYTF.